This TCR beta chain was identified in a study of T cell repertoires in aging, cancer and after chemotherapy (dated by TCRdb to between 2018 and 2021). At the level of the whole study: Six donor age groups were covered, ranging from 30 or younger up to 70 or older, and each group contained at least three individuals. Alongside fewer than 100 healthy donors serving as a reference group, the cohort included 200 to 250 cancer patients, of whom some 94 had hematological cancers and 124 had solid cancers. The full dataset contained several million TCR reads. To look at immunoaging and at how T cells reconstitute after chemotherapy, the study profiled TCR beta repertoires in peripheral blood from both healthy donors and cancer patients. In the solid tumor group, paired pre- and post-chemotherapy samples were obtained from brain tumor (glioblastoma) patients receiving temozolomide-based therapy. The study at large found these results: According to the authors, the repertoire data do not allow conclusions to be drawn about immunological memory after chemotherapy. Declining TCR diversity with age in healthy donors was mainly explained by loss of richness; in cancer patients, loss of evenness also contributed. Compared with age-matched healthy donors, untreated patients with hematological or solid cancers had significantly lower TCR diversity and higher clonality in blood. In both cancer cohorts, median generation probability rose over the chemotherapy interval, which suggests that the repertoire was reconstituted through rebound thymic output.

Rearranged TRB sequences spanning V, D and J segments were amplified by multiplex touch-down PCR using a mixed TRB-A/B primer pool. Illumina adapters and sample indices were attached to the amplicons in two consecutive PCR reactions using Phusion HS II polymerase. The amplicons were purified from gel with the NucleoSpin Gel and PCR Clean-up kit and then assessed with Qubit and an Agilent 2100 Bioanalyzer. Sequencing of the libraries was done on an Illumina MiSeq with paired-end, single-indexed 600-cycle runs. The paper's processing steps were these. TRB sequences were processed with MiXCR versions 2.12 and 3.0.5. Each unique CDR3 nucleotide sequence was treated as one clone, and only productive sequences with two or more reads were kept. Repertoire metrics included Shannon diversity, evenness, clonality (one minus evenness), and alpha-parameterized diversity profiles from alpha 0 to 5. The IGoR algorithm was used to calculate generation probabilities for clones in the paired samples taken before and after chemotherapy. The public reads were quality trimmed at Q25 with fastp and then assembled into clones with MiXCR by TCRdb, keeping productive beta chains. One record per CDR3 amino acid sequence lists the most common genes and DNA. The V and J calls shown here were made by TCRdb, not taken from the authors' results. In this sample the table shows a few thousand distinct CDR3 sequences, 45% to 60% of which occur a single time. Of the sample, approximately 4.3% falls within the top ten clones.

Relative to germline, V is 6 bases shorter and J is 1 base shorter, with 6 bases between their ends. Including cysteine and phenylalanine, the CDR3 has 12 amino acids. Of the read, only the CDR3 DNA is kept; its 36 bases are in frame from base 1. Turning to this clonotype: No antigen is known for it. No per-base quality is available; no much larger clone lies one base away.

Genomic DNA extracted from peripheral blood, rather than sorted cells or RNA, was used as the source for amplification of TCR beta rearrangements. The sequence came from a human donor with a solid tumor. In this chain, TRBV12-3 or TRBV12-4 is recombined with TRBJ1-1; the D segment cannot be called with confidence. What was sequenced was blood. CDR3 protein: CASRTRNTEAFF. The sequence in DNA is TGTGCCAGCAGGACAAGGAACACTGAAGCTTTCTTT.